Following are 9 T cell receptor beta chains from one sample sequenced in a study of blood T cell repertoires in COVID-19. The assay was immunoSEQ multiplex PCR, and TCRdb's table has in-frame clones only and misses some. The sample has 250,000 or so clones, over 70% seen once; the top ten hold over 2.5%. Sample: PBMCs or T cells enriched from blood (not recorded which). The source is a woman in her thirties or forties who had been exposed to COVID-19.

The genes are TRBV5-6 and TRBJ2-7; 8 nucleotides align to TRBD2. V shed 4 bases and J 3 bases; nucleotides not matched to a gene: 15. CDR1 and CDR2 (germline): SGHDT, YYEEEE. The CDR3 runs 17 residues. The CDR3 is CASSPLLRGGPSYEQYF. CDR3 nucleotide sequence: TGTGCCAGCAGCCCCCTCCTCCGGGGGGGCCCCAGCTACGAGCAGTACTTC.

The chain is built from TRBV6-2 or TRBV6-3 and TRBJ2-7; 13 bases align to TRBD2. The V segment lost 4 bases and the J segment 0 bases; nucleotides outside the gene matches: 15. Per the germline V gene, CDR1 is MNHEY and CDR2 is SVGEGT. The CDR3 covers 20 residues. This chain's CDR3 is CASSFTPRLAGGLSSYEQYV. In nucleotides, the CDR3 is TGTGCCAGCAGTTTCACACCCCGACTAGCGGGAGGACTAAGCTCCTACGAGCAGTACGTC.

V is TRBV4-3 and J is TRBJ1-4; 10 positions agree with TRBD1. The CDR3 totals 19 residues. The V segment lost 0 bases and the J segment 3 bases; nucleotides outside the gene matches: 10. Per germline, CDR1 LGHNA and CDR2 YSLEER. CDR3 region: CASSQEGGTGVRANEKLFF. The DNA of the CDR3 is TGCGCCAGCAGCCAAGAAGGTGGGACAGGGGTTCGGGCTAATGAAAAACTGTTTTTT.

CDR3 region: CASSSGLAEQFF. CDR3 nucleotides: TGTGCCAGCAGCTCCGGACTAGCGGAGCAGTTCTTC. The V gene is TRBV7-9, the J gene TRBJ2-1; 9 nucleotides line up with TRBD2. This CDR3 spans 12 amino acids. Per the germline V gene, CDR1 is SEHNR and CDR2 is FQNEAQ (reference sequence). The V and J ends lost 4 bases and 10 bases, in that order; junction bases with no gene match: 2.

The rearrangement joins TRBV29-1 to TRBJ2-7; tentatively, D is TRBD2 (6 bases). The CDR3 extends over 14 amino acids. Germline V CDR1 and CDR2: SQVTM, ANQGSEA. Trimming shortened V by 4 bases and J by 2 bases, and 15 bases separated the two germline ends. CDR3: CSVAGRRDTYEQYV. CDR3 coding DNA: TGCAGCGTTGCTGGGAGGAGAGATACCTACGAGCAGTACGTC.

This clone showed up just once. The gene calls are TRBV27 and TRBJ2-1; the D gene is possibly TRBD2 (5 bases). V was trimmed by 6 bases and J by 10 bases, leaving 28 bases between them. Germline V lookup: CDR1 MNHEY, CDR2 SMNVEV (reference sequence). CDR3 length: 17 amino acids. CDR3 sequence: CASRLRSVGAFLEEQFF. In nucleotides, the CDR3 is TGTGCCAGCAGGCTCCGTAGCGTGGGAGCCTTTCTGGAAGAGCAGTTCTTC.

This chain connects TRBV9 to TRBJ1-1; 7 nucleotides match TRBD1. V shed 1 base and J 9 bases; nucleotides not matched to a gene: 9. CDR3 length equals 14 residues. Germline CDR1 reads SGDLS; CDR2 reads YYNGEE. CDR3 nucleotide sequence: TGTGCCAGCAGCGTAACCCCACTACAGGGGCAAGCTTTCTTT. Amino acid sequence: CASSVTPLQGQAFF.

V usage is TRBV7-3 and J usage is TRBJ2-2; 7 positions agree with TRBD2. With V trimmed by 5 bases and J by 6 bases, 15 bases remained unmatched. This CDR3 contains 17 residues. Looked up from germline, CDR1 is SGHTA and CDR2 is FQGTGA. This CDR3 reads CASSPQEGAGVAGELFF. The CDR3 nucleotides read TGTGCCAGCAGCCCCCAGGAAGGTGCGGGAGTGGCCGGGGAGCTGTTTTTT.

This chain uses TRBV11-2 with TRBJ2-2; 9 positions match TRBD2. Per germline, CDR1 SGHAT and CDR2 FQNNGV. The V segment lost 5 bases and the J segment 4 bases; nucleotides outside the gene matches: 11. This CDR3 comprises 17 residues. CDR3 sequence: CASSLLAGSSITGELFF. DNA of the CDR3: TGTGCCAGCAGCCTTCTAGCGGGGTCCTCGATCACCGGGGAGCTGTTTTTT.